This T cell receptor delta chain was obtained from a study of gamma-delta chains in newborns, infants, children. Study in general: Microbial exposure reportedly drives polyclonal innate γδ T cell expansion after birth.

TCRdb redid clone calling on the reads using CATT. The top ten clones hold approximately 9% of a sample with around 10,000 delta-chain clones, more than 7.5% of them seen once. CDR1 is GEAIGNYY and CDR2 is EKD in the germline V gene. V lost 1 base and J lost 0; bases outside the gene matches: 13. The CDR3 runs to 22 residues. V usage is TRDV2 and J usage is TRDJ3; 11 nucleotides line up with TRDD3. This TCR was sampled from a child who was a newborn, infant or young child, either healthy, febrile or measles-vaccinated (not recorded which). The sequencing sample was made of blood. The CDR3 protein is CACDTAPTTGGYRSWDTRQMFF. The CDR3 DNA is TGTGCCTGTGACACTGCACCAACTACTGGGGGATATCGCTCCTGGGACACCCGACAGATGTTTTTC.